The 14 T cell receptor beta chains below were found in one sample sequenced in a study of blood T cell repertoires in COVID-19. Profiled with immunoSEQ multiplex PCR; TCRdb holds only in-frame clones, not every one. The sample holds about 120,000 clones; about four fifths are singletons and the top ten take 10%. Sequencing was performed on peripheral blood. These TCRs come from a human donor in a cohort sampled during active COVID-19.

This clone was detected only a few times. The chain links TRBV5-4 to TRBJ2-7, with 7 bases matching TRBD1. The CDR3 is 13 residues long. Germline-derived CDR1 and CDR2 are SGHNT and YYREEE (reference sequence). Trimming at V came to 4 bases and at J to 2 bases, leaving 3 bases not matched to a gene. CDR3: CASSQGQTYEQYF. The CDR3 region has the DNA TGTGCCAGCAGCCAGGGACAGACCTACGAGCAGTACTTC. The whole variable domain, filled in from reference TRBV5-4 and TRBJ2-7, reads ETGVTQSPTHLIKTRGQQVTLRCSSQSGHNTVSWYQQALGQGPQFIFQYYREEENGRGNFPPRFSGLQFPNYSSELNVNALELDDSALYLCASSQGQTYEQYFGPGTRLTVT.

The V and J genes are TRBV7-3 and TRBJ2-5; a weak D match, TRBD2 (6 bases). CDR3 length: 16 amino acids. V lost 5 bases and J lost 4, with 20 bases in between. CDR1 and CDR2 from the germline V gene are SGHTA and FQGTGA. The CDR3: CASSAGRLGLGETQYF. CDR3 coding DNA: TGTGCCAGCAGCGCGGGACGTCTCGGGCTAGGAGAGACCCAGTACTTC.

The chain carries TRBV13 and TRBJ1-6; 7 bases are shared with TRBD1. The CDR3 totals 12 residues. J was trimmed by 6 bases and V by 10 bases; bases with no gene match: 3. Germline-derived CDR1 and CDR2 are PRHDT and FYEKMQ (reference sequence). The CDR3 nucleotides read TGTGCCACCGGGACAGCTAATTCACCCCTCCACTTT. Translation: CATGTANSPLHF.

The chain couples TRBV2 to TRBJ1-4, with D tentatively TRBD1 (5 bases). Germline CDR1 and CDR2: SNHLY and FYNNEI. The CDR3 loop spans 14 amino acids. The germline V and J ends were trimmed by 7 bases and 10 bases, with 19 bases remaining between them. CDR3 loop: CASTGGTAAGKLFF. The CDR3 DNA reads TGTGCCAGCACCGGGGGGACGGCCGCGGGAAAACTGTTTTTT.

This clone came up a few times. The rearrangement joins TRBV9 to TRBJ2-5; 8 nucleotides agree with TRBD1. Germline V gene sequence: CDR1 SGDLS, CDR2 YYNGEE. This CDR3 region has 14 residues. The J segment lost 1 base and the V segment lost 4 bases, leaving 3 bases of the junction unmatched. The CDR3 sequence is CASSKTGGQETQYF. The CDR3 DNA is TGTGCCAGCAGCAAAACAGGGGGCCAAGAGACCCAGTACTTC.

The chain recombines TRBV30 with TRBJ2-7, with D possibly being TRBD1 (6 bases). The V end was cut by 3 bases, the J end by 2 bases, with 11 bases between. The CDR3 runs 13 residues. Per the germline V gene, CDR1 is GTSNPN and CDR2 is SVGIG (reference sequence). Here the CDR3 DNA reads TGTGCCTGGAGCACAGGGCCAGCCTACGAGCAGTACTTC. It is translated as CAWSTGPAYEQYF.

The rearrangement uses TRBV27 and TRBJ1-3; 7 bases fit TRBD1. The CDR3 is 14 amino acids. With 3 bases clipped from V and 2 bases from J, the junction kept 1 base outside the gene matches. Germline V lookup: CDR1 MNHEY, CDR2 SMNVEV (reference sequence). CDR3 sequence: CASSFRGAGNTIYF. The CDR3 DNA follows: TGTGCCAGCAGTTTCAGGGGGGCTGGAAACACCATATATTTT.

This rearrangement joins TRBV4-3 to TRBJ1-2; D possibly corresponds to TRBD1 (6 bases). The germline gives CDR1 LGHNA, CDR2 YSLEER. Trimming left V 4 bases short and J 2 bases short, with 17 bases between. The CDR3 runs 16 residues. Here the CDR3 reads CASSPAATGQNYGYTF. CDR3 bases: TGCGCCAGCAGCCCAGCCGCGACAGGACAGAACTATGGCTACACCTTC.

The V gene is TRBV11-3, the J gene TRBJ1-3, with 8 bases fitting TRBD1. The trim removed 5 bases at V and 0 bases at J, leaving 9 bases unmatched. The CDR3 consists of 17 residues. Germline values: CDR1 SGHNT, CDR2 YENEEA. The CDR3 region has the DNA TGTGCCAGCAGCCCAGGGGTCGGGACAGGCTCTGGAAACACCATATATTTT. Its translation is CASSPGVGTGSGNTIYF.

The rearrangement joins TRBV5-1 to TRBJ1-2; a weak D match, TRBD1 (6 bases). CDR1 SGHRS and CDR2 YFSETQ come from the germline V gene. The CDR3 consists of 13 residues. V was shortened by 5 bases and J by 7 bases, with 15 bases between the two germline ends. The CDR3 DNA reads as TGCGCCAGCAGAACTTTCGGGGGGCTTGGCTACACCTTC. Protein sequence: CASRTFGGLGYTF.

The chain recombines TRBV7-2 with TRBJ2-1, with TRBD2 matching over 12 bases. V trimming: 5 bases; J trimming: 6 bases; junction bases outside the gene matches: 5. Germline V gene lookup returns CDR1 SGHTA and CDR2 FQGNSA. The CDR3 runs to 15 residues. As DNA, the CDR3 is TGTGCCAGCAGCCGGACTAGCGGGAAAGGCAATGAGCAGTTCTTC. This translates into CASSRTSGKGNEQFF.

The V and J genes are TRBV6-4 and TRBJ2-5, with D perhaps TRBD2 (7 bases). Trimming removed 8 bases from V and 5 bases from J, with 18 bases in between. Germline values: CDR1 MRHNA, CDR2 SNTAGT. The CDR3 runs to 14 residues. CDR3 bases: TGTGCCAGCCCCGTGGCGGGGGCGAGGGAGACCCAGTACTTC. Translated, it gives CASPVAGARETQYF.

This sequence joins TRBV6-1 and TRBJ1-1; D may be TRBD1 (5 bases). This CDR3 has 14 amino acids. Germline lookup yields CDR1 MNHNS and CDR2 SASEGT. Trimming took 2 bases from V and 5 from J, leaving 12 bases between them. Here the CDR3 DNA reads TGTGCCAGCAGTGAACTAGGGGTTGCGACTGAAGCTTTCTTT. Its translation: CASSELGVATEAFF.

This sequence joins TRBV7-9 and TRBJ1-5; tentative D call: TRBD1 (6 bases). CDR1 is SEHNR, CDR2 FQNEAQ, per germline (reference sequence). This CDR3 is 15 amino acids long. Trimming stripped 1 base from V and 0 bases from J, with 7 bases between. CDR3 nucleotide sequence: TGTGCCAGCAGCTTAGGACAGGCTAGCAATCAGCCCCAGCATTTT. It specifies CASSLGQASNQPQHF.